This T cell receptor (beta chain) is drawn from a study of PD-L1 blockade in urothelial cancer. On the study more broadly: The median T cell count in blood samples was more than 110,000.

The time point was: pretreatment peripheral blood. Patients were diagnosed with urothelial carcinoma, either locally advanced or metastatic. Between 1 and 8 samples, pretreatment and on-treatment, were given by each patient. Each PCR contained spiked-in synthetic TCR analog templates. The table came from immunoSEQ multiplex PCR; TCRdb's copy has only in-frame clones and leaves some out. The sample lists 55,000 to 80,000 clones, around 81% occurring once. The source material was PBMCs, sampled around atezolizumab (anti-PD-L1) treatment. The receptor comes from a man aged 65 to 79 with urothelial cancer.

CDR3 amino acids: CASSLGQDSEAFF. CDR3 in DNA: TGTGCCAGCAGCCTCGGACAGGATTCTGAAGCTTTCTTT. The chain joins TRBV11-2 to TRBJ1-1, with 7 bases identical to TRBD1. CDR3 length: 13 residues. V lost 5 bases, J lost 6 bases, and 6 bases stayed unmatched. Looked up from germline, CDR1 is SGHAT and CDR2 is FQNNGV.